This record covers a single T cell receptor (beta chain). The entry originates in a study of blood T cell repertoires in COVID-19. Study-wide background: Some COVID-19 samples were acute and others convalescent; all came from the United States, Italy and Spain.

The CDR3 contains 13 residues. J was trimmed by 7 bases and V by 5 bases; bases with no gene match: 7. CDR1 is MNHEY and CDR2 is SMNVEV in the germline V gene (reference sequence). Everyone who took part was roughly 18 to 89 years old, and they came from some 23 US areas. Categorization into cohorts depended on clinical history that participants reported. Authors' data handling: The assay estimated nucleated cells by amplifying reference gene primers. The repertoire was sequenced with immunoSEQ multiplex PCR; TCRdb's copy has only in-frame clones and lacks some. The V and J calls and clone size were taken over from that table, and D and trimming were inferred from the DNA. The sample records fewer than 250,000 clones, under 80% being singletons.

This rearrangement joins TRBV27 to TRBJ1-2; 7 positions match TRBD1. Sample: PBMCs or T cells enriched from blood (not recorded which). This TCR came from a woman aged 50 to 60 with acute COVID-19. The CDR3, as DNA: TGTGCCAGCAGTCGACAGGGAGTCGGTGGCTACACCTTC. This gives the protein CASSRQGVGGYTF.